The TCR beta chain described here comes from a study of beta chain features in type 1 diabetes. Researchers reported sorting CD4+ naive, central memory, regulatory and stem cell-like memory cells via CD45RO/CCR7/CD25/CD127/CD95/CD27. As every portion of the isolated RNA was reverse transcribed, the sequencing read expressed TCRB transcripts. Generated by immunoSEQ multiplex PCR, the TCRdb table keeps only in-frame clones and is missing some. This table holds about 660,000 clones, roughly an eighth found once. Study outcomes and limitations: Patients' naive, central memory and regulatory TCRB repertoires appeared more alike than those of healthy donors. When cDNA is sequenced, cells with high TCR expression could be over-represented. Any HLA effect on TCRB rearrangement was left unresolved by small sub-analyses. TCRB CDR3s from Type 1 diabetes patients were moderately but significantly shorter in all four CD4+ subsets.

Germline CDR1 reads KGHSH; CDR2 reads LQKENI. V lost 6 bases, J lost 8 bases, and 14 bases lay in between. This CDR3 has 13 residues. To note about this clone: Its antigen is unknown.

Sequencing was carried out using naive CD4+ T cells from blood. This rearrangement joins TRBV18 to TRBJ2-1; no reliable D call. This clonotype originated in a man younger than 30 with type 1 diabetes. As DNA, the CDR3 is TGTGCCAGCTCGACCCTCTTTGGGGATGAGCAGTTCTTC. Encoded protein: CASSTLFGDEQFF.